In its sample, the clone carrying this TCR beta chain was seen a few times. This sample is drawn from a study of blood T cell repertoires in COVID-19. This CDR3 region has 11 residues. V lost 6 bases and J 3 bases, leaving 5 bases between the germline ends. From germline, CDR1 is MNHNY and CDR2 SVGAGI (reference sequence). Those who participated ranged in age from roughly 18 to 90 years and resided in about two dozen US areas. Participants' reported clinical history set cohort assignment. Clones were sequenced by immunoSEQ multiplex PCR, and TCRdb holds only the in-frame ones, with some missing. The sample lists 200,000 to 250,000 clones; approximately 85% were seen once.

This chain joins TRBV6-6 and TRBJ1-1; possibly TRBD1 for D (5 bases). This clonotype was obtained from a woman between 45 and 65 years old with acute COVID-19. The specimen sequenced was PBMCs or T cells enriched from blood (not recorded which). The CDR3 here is CASRGDTEAFF. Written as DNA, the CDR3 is TGTGCCAGCAGAGGGGACACTGAAGCTTTCTTT.